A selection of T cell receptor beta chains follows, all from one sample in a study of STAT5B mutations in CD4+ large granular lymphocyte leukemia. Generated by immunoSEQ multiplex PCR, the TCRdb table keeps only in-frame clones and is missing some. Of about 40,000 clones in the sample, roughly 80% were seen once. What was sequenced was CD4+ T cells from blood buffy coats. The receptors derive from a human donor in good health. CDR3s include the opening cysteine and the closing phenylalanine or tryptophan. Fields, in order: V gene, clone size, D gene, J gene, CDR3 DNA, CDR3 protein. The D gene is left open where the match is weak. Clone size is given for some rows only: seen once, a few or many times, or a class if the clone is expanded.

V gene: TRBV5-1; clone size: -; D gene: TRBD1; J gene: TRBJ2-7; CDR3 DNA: TGCGCCAGCAGCTTGGCCAGGGGACAGGACTACGAGCAGTACTTC; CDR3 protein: CASSLARGQDYEQYF
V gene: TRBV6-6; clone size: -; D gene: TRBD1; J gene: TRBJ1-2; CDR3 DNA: TGTGCCAGCAGTTCGGGAAGGGGGCCCTATGGCTACACCTTC; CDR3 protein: CASSSGRGPYGYTF
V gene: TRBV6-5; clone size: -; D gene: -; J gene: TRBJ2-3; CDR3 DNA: TGTGCCAGCAGTTACCGAAGGGACACAGATACGCAGTATTTT; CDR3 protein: CASSYRRDTDTQYF
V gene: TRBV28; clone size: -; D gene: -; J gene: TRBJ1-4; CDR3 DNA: TGTGCCAGCAGGAGGTCCGTGTCAGGTGAAAAACTGTTTTTT; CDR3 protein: CASRRSVSGEKLFF
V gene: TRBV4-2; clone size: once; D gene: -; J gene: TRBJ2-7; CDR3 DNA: TGTGCCAGCAGCCAAGATATTCAGTCCTACGAGCAGTACTTC; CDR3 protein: CASSQDIQSYEQYF
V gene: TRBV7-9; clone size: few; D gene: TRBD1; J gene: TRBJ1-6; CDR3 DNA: TGTGCCAGCAGCTTTTCAGGGGGCGATTACTCCAGTTCACCCCTCCACTTT; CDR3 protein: CASSFSGGDYSSSPLHF
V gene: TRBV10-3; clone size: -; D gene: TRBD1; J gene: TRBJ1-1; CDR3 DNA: TGTGCCATCAGCCTGGACAGGCGGAACACTGAAGCTTTCTTT; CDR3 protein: CAISLDRRNTEAFF
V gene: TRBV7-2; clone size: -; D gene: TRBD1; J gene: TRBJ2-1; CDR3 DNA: TGTGCCAGCAGCTTAGTCGGGACAGGGATAAACAATGAGCAGTTCTTC; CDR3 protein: CASSLVGTGINNEQFF
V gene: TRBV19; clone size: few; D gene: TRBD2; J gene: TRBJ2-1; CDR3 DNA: TGTGCCAGTACCGGGACTAGCGGGGCCTACAATGAGCAGTTCTTC; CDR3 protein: CASTGTSGAYNEQFF
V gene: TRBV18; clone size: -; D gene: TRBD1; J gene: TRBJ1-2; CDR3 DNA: TGTGCCAGCTCACCAGAATATACCGGGACAGATGGCTACACCTTC; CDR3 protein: CASSPEYTGTDGYTF
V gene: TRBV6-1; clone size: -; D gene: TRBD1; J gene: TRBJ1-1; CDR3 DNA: TGTGCCAGCAGTGAAAGTCAGGGGGGGACTGAAGCTTTCTTT; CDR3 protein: CASSESQGGTEAFF
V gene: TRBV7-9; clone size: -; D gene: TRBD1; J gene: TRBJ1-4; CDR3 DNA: TGTGCCAGCAGCTTTGAACCGGGACAGGTTGTCCTGGGAAATGAAAAACTGTTTTTT; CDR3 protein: CASSFEPGQVVLGNEKLFF
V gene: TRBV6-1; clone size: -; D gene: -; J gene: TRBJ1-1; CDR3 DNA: TGTGCCAGCAGTATACCCGGGAACACTGAAGCTTTCTTT; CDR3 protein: CASSIPGNTEAFF
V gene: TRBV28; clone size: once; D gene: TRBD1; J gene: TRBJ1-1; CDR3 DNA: TGTGCCAGCAGTCCAGCGGGGGGACAGGGGAACACTGAAGCTTTCTTT; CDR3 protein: CASSPAGGQGNTEAFF
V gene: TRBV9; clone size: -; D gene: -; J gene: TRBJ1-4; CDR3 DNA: TGTGCCAGCAGCCCGGGGGGCTTTAACGAAAAACTGTTTTTT; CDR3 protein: CASSPGGFNEKLFF
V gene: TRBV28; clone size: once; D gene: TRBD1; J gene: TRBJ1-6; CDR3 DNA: TGTGCCAGCTCCCCCGGGACAGACATTCCTCCCCTCCACTTT; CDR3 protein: CASSPGTDIPPLHF
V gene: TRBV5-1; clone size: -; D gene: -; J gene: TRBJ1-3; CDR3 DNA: TGCGCCAGCAGCCCGGGGGACGAAAACACCATATATTTT; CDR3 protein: CASSPGDENTIYF
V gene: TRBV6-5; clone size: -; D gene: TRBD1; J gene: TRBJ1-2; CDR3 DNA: TGTGCCAGCAGACATGACAGGGGGGAGTTTGGCTACACCTTC; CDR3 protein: CASRHDRGEFGYTF
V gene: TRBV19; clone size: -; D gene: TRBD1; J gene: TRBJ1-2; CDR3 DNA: TGTGCCAGTAGTATAACTTGGACAGGGGGCGGGAAGGATGGCTACACCTTC; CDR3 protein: CASSITWTGGGKDGYTF
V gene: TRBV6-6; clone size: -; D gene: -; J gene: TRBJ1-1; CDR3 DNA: TGTGCCAGCAGTTACTCGATTCAGGGGAACACTGAAGCTTTCTTT; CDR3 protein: CASSYSIQGNTEAFF
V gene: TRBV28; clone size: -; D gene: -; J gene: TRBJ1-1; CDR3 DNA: TGTGCCAGCAGTCGGATCAGAGGTGGCACTGAAGCTTTCTTT; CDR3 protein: CASSRIRGGTEAFF
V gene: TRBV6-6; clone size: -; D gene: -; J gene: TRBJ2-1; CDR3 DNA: TGTGCCAGCAGCCCCTGGGAGGATGAGCAGTTCTTC; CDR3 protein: CASSPWEDEQFF
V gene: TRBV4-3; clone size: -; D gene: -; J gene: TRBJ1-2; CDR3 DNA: TGCGCCAGCAGCCAACAAAACGGCTATGGCTACACCTTC; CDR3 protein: CASSQQNGYGYTF
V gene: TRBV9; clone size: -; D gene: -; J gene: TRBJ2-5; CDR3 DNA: TGTGCCAGCAGCGCGACAGGGAGGGATGAAGAGACCCAGTACTTC; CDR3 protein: CASSATGRDEETQYF
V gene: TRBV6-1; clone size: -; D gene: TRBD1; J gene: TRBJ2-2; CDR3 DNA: TGTGCCAGCAGTGCCGGGACAGCGAACACCGGGGAGCTGTTTTTT; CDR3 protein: CASSAGTANTGELFF
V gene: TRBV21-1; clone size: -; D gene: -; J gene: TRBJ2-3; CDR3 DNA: TGTGCCAGCAGCAAAGTGGCCGGGACTATTCCCACAGATACGCAGTATTTT; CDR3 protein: CASSKVAGTIPTDTQYF
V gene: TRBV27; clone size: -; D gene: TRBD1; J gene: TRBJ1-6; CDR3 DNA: TGTGCCAGCAGTGATTGGAAAACAGGGGAAGTTTCACCCCTCCACTTT; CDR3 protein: CASSDWKTGEVSPLHF